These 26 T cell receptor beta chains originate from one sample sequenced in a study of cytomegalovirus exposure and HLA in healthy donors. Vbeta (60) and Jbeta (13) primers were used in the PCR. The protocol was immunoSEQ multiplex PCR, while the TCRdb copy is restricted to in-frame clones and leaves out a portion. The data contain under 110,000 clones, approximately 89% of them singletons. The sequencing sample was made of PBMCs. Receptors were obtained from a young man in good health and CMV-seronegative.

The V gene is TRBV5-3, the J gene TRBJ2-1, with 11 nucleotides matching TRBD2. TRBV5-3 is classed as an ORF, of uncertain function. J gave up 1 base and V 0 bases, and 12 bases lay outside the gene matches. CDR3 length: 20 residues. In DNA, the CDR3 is TGTGCCAGAAGCTTGGCTTGTTCACCGGGACTAGCGGCATCCTACAATGAGCAGTTCTTC. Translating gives CARSLACSPGLAASYNEQFF.

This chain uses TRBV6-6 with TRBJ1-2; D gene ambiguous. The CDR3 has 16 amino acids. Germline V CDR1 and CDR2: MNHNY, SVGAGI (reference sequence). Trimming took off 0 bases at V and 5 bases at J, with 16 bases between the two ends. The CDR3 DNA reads TGTGCCAGCAGTTACTCGGGTTTTGGGTTGCGGTATGGCTACACCTTC. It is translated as CASSYSGFGLRYGYTF.

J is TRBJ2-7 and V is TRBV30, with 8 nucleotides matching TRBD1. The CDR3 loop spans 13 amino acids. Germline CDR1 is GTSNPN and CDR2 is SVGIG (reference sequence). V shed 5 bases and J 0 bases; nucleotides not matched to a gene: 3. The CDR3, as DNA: TGTGCCTGGGGGGACAGGTCCTCCTACGAGCAGTACTTC. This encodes CAWGDRSSYEQYF.

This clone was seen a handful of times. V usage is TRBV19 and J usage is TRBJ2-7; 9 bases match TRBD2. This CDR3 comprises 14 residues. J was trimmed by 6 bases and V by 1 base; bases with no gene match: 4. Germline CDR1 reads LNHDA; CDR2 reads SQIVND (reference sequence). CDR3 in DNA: TGTGCCAGTAGTATAGGTAGCGGGAGTGGCGAGCAGTACTTC. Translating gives CASSIGSGSGEQYF.

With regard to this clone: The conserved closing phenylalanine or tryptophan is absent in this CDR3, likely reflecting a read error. CDR3 DNA: TGCAGCGTTGTGGGTAGACAGGGGGCCCCCTATGGCTACACCGTC. The encoded protein is CSVVGRQGAPYGYTV. This rearrangement joins TRBV29-1 to TRBJ1-2, with 10 bases matching TRBD1. The trim removed 4 bases at V and 4 bases at J, leaving 9 bases unmatched. Germline lookup yields CDR1 SQVTM and CDR2 ANQGSEA. This CDR3 region has 15 residues.

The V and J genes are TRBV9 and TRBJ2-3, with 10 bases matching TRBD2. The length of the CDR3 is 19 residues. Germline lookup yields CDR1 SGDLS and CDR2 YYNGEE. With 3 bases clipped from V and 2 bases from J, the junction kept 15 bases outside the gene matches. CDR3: CASSASPSVLAGTTDTQYF. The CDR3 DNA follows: TGTGCCAGCAGCGCTTCCCCATCAGTACTAGCGGGGACCACAGATACGCAGTATTTT.

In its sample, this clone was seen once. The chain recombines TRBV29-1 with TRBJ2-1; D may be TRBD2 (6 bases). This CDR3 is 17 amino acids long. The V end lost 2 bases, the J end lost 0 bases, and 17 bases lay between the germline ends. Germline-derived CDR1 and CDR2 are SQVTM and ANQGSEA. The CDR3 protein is CSVEPTGGDPSYNEQFF. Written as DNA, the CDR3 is TGCAGCGTTGAACCCACCGGGGGTGATCCCTCCTACAATGAGCAGTTCTTC.

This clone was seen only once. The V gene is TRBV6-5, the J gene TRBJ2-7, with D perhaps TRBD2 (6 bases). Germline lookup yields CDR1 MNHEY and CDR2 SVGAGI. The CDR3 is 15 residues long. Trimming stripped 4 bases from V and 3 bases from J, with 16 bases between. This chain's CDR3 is CASSSPLVGGYEQYF. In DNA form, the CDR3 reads TGTGCCAGCAGTTCCCCGTTGGTCGGGGGCTACGAGCAGTACTTC.

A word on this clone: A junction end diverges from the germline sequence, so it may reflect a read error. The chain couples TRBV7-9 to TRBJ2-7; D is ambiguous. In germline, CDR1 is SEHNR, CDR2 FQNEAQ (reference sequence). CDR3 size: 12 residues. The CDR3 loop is CASSLATTSVNF. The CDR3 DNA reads TGTGCCAGCAGCTTAGCGACAACTTCCGTGAATTTC.

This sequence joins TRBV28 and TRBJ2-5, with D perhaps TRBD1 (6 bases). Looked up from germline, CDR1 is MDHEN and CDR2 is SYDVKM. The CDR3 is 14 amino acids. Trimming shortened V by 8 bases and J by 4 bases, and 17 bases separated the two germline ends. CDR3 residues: CASARAGVSETQYF. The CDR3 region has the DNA TGTGCCAGCGCAAGGGCAGGGGTGTCAGAGACCCAGTACTTC.

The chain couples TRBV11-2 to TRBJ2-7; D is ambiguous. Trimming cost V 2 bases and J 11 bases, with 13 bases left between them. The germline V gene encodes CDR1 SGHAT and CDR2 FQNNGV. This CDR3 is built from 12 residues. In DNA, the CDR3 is TGTGCCAGCAGCTTATTTTTAGCTCGGGAGTACTTC. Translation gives CASSLFLAREYF.

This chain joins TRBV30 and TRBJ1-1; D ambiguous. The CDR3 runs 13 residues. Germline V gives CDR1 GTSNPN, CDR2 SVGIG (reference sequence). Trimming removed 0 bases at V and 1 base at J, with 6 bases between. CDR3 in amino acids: CAWSVFKNTEAFF. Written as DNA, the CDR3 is TGTGCCTGGAGTGTATTCAAGAACACTGAAGCTTTCTTT.

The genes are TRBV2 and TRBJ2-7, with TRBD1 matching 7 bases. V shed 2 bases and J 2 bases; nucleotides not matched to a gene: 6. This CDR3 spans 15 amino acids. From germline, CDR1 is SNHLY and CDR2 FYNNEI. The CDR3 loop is CASSERGQRTYEQYF. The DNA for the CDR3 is TGTGCCAGCAGTGAAAGGGGGCAGAGGACCTACGAGCAGTACTTC.

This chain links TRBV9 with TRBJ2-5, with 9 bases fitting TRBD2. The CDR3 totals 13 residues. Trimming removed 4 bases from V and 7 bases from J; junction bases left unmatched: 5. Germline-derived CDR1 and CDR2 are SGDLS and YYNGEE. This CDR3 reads CASSTMTSGTQYF. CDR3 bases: TGTGCCAGCAGCACGATGACTAGCGGGACCCAGTACTTC.

Here the CDR3 reads CASSSTRGTSGSAQETQYF. CDR3 bases: TGTGCCAGCAGCTCCACCAGAGGGACTAGCGGGAGCGCTCAAGAGACCCAGTACTTC. The rearrangement links TRBV13 to TRBJ2-5, with 14 bases lining up with TRBD2. The CDR3 has 19 residues. V trimming: 4 bases; J trimming: 2 bases; junction bases outside the gene matches: 12. Germline V gene lookup returns CDR1 PRHDT and CDR2 FYEKMQ (reference sequence).

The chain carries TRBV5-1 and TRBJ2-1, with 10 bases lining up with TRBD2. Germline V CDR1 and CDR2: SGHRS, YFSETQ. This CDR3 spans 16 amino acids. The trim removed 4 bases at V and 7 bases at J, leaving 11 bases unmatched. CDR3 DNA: TGCGCCAGCAGCCTGGGACTAGCGCTATTTATTAATGAGCAGTTCTTC. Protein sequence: CASSLGLALFINEQFF. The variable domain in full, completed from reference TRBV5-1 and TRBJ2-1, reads KAGVTQTPRYLIKTRGQQVTLSCSPISGHRSVSWYQQTPGQGLQFLFEYFSETQRNKGNFPGRFSGRQFSNSRSEMNVSTLELGDSALYLCASSLGLALFINEQFFGPGTRLTVL.

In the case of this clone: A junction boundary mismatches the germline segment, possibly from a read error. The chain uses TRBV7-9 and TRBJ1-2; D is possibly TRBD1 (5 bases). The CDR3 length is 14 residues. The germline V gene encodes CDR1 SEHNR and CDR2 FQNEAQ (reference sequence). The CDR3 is CANSLVHRSYGYTF. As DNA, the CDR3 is TGTGCCAACAGCTTAGTTCACAGGTCCTATGGCTACACCTTC.

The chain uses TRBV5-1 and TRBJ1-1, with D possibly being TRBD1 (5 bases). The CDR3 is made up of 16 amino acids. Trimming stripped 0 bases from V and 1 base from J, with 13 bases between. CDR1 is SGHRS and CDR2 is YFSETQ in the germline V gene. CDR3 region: CASSLDGGVTNTEAFF. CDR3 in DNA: TGCGCCAGCAGCTTGGATGGAGGGGTCACGAACACTGAAGCTTTCTTT.

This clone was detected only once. The CDR3 bases are TGTGCCAGCAGCTGGACTAGCGGAGGCACAGATACGCAGTATTTT. Translated: CASSWTSGGTDTQYF. The genes are TRBV9 and TRBJ2-3; 10 bases agree with TRBD2. Trimming removed 4 bases from V and 1 base from J; junction bases left unmatched: 3. The germline V gene encodes CDR1 SGDLS and CDR2 YYNGEE. The CDR3 totals 15 residues.

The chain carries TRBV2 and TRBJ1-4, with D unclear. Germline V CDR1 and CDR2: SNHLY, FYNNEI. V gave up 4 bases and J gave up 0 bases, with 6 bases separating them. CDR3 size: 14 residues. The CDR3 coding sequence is TGTGCCAGCAGTGGTCAGGCAACTAATGAAAAACTGTTTTTT. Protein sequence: CASSGQATNEKLFF.

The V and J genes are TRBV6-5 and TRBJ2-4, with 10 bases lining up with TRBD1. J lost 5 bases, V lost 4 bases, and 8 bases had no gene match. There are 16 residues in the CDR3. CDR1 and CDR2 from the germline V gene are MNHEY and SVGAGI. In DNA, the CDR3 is TGTGCCAGCAGTTCCAGGACAGGGGGAGGCGAAAACATTCAGTACTTC. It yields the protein CASSSRTGGGENIQYF.

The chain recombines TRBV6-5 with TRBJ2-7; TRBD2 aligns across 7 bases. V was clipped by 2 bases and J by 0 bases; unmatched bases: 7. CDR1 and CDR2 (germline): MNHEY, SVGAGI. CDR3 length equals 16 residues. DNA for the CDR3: TGTGCCAGCAGTTACAACGGCGGGAGCTTCTCCTACGAGCAGTACTTC. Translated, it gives CASSYNGGSFSYEQYF.

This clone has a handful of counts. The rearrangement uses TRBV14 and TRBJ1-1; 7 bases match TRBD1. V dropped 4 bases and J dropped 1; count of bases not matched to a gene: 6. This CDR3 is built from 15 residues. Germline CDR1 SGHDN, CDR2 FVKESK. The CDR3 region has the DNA TGTGCCAGCAGCCCCTGGACAGGCCCGAACACTGAAGCTTTCTTT. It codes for CASSPWTGPNTEAFF.

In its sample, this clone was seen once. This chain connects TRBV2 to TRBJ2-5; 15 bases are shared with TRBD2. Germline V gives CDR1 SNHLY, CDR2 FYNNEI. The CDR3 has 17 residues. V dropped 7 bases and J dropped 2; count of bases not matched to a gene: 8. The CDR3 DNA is TGTGCCAGCAACCTCGGAGGGACTAGCGGGGGGCAAGAGACCCAGTACTTC. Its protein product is CASNLGGTSGGQETQYF.

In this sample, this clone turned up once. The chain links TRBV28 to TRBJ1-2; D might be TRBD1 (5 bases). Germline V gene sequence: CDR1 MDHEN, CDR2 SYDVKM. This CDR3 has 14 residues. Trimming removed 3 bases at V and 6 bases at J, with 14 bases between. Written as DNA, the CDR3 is TGTGCCAGCAGTTTCTTCCGACAGTCTCATGGCTACACCTTC. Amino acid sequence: CASSFFRQSHGYTF.

The CDR3 is CASWTESNSPLHF. The CDR3 DNA reads as TGTGCCAGCTGGACTGAAAGTAATTCACCCCTCCACTTT. The rearrangement uses TRBV27 and TRBJ1-6; no clear D. Germline CDR1 is MNHEY and CDR2 is SMNVEV (reference sequence). V lost 8 bases and J 6 bases, leaving 11 bases between the germline ends. The length of the CDR3 is 13 residues.